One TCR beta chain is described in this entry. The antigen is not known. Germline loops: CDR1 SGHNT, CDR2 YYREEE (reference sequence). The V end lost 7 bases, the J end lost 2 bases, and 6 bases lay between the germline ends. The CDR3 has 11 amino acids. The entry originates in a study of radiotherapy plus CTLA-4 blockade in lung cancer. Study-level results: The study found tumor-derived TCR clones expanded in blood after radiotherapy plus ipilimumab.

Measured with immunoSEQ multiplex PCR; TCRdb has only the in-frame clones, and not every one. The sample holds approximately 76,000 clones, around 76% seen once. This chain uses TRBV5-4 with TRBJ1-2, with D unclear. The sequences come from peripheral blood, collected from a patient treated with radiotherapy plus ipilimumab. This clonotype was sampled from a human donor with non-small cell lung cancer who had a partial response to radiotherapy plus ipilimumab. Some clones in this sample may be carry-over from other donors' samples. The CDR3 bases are TGTGCCAGCTCCGGGAACTATGGCTACACCTTC. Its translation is CASSGNYGYTF.